Below, one T cell receptor beta chain is given with its context. An amount of RNA that ranged from roughly 0.5 to 1 ug was reverse transcribed with random hexamers. TCRdb re-derived calls from the immunoSEQ multiplex PCR reads in MiXCR, one entry per CDR3 protein. The table has some 450,000 distinct CDR3 sequences, 85% seen once. Looked up from germline, CDR1 is SGHNT and CDR2 is YYREEE (reference sequence). The CDR3 totals 13 residues. V dropped 4 bases and J dropped 6 bases, with 14 bases sitting between them. This specimen belongs to a study of CD8 T cells in Susac syndrome. High-throughput TCR beta sequencing covered peripheral CD8+ and CD4+ T cells.

This sequence was found in a human donor with multiple sclerosis. Sequencing was carried out using CD8+ T cells from PBMCs. The V gene is TRBV5-4, the J gene TRBJ2-7; D is uncertain. CDR3 bases: TGTGCCAGCAGCCTCATCGGGTCGCCCGAGCAGTACTTC. It encodes CASSLIGSPEQYF.